This entry lists 30 T cell receptor beta chains sequenced from one sample in a study of T cells in women clearing cervical HPV infection. The protocol was immunoSEQ multiplex PCR, while the TCRdb copy is restricted to in-frame clones and leaves out a portion. Recorded for this sample: approximately 31,000 clones. Sequencing was carried out using blood buffy coat. The receptors shown here come from a woman aged 18 to 69 with a cervical HPV16 infection that either progressed to CIN3+ or cleared (not recorded which).

Points on this clone: The read terminates 3 residues before the CDR3 end, so the remaining end is supplied by the germline J gene. The V gene is TRBV19, the J gene TRBJ1-5; no clear D. In germline, CDR1 is LNHDA, CDR2 SQIVND (reference sequence). CDR3 length: 15 residues. Trimming took 4 bases from V and 4 from J, leaving 14 bases between them. The chain's CDR3 is CASSTLRGSNQPQHF. The CDR3 bases that were read are TGTGCCAGTAGTACCCTCCGCGGGAGTAATCAGCCC.

In the case of this clone: The read is 3 residues too short to cover the CDR3 end, so that end is filled in from the germline J gene. The V call is TRBV20-1, the J call TRBJ2-1; TRBD2 aligns across 15 bases. J gave up 6 bases and V 5 bases, and 8 bases lay outside the gene matches. The CDR3 contains 16 residues. The germline gives CDR1 DFQATT, CDR2 SNEGSKA (reference sequence). CDR3 in amino acids: CSARTSGGAHFNEQFF. The part of the CDR3 DNA that was read is TGCAGTGCTCGGACTAGCGGGGGGGCCCACTTCAATGAG.

This CDR3 is CASSLGQGQPQHF. Incomplete CDR3 DNA: TGTGCCAGCAGCTTGGGACAGGGTCAGCCC. The chain employs TRBV5-6 and TRBJ1-5, with 7 bases that match TRBD1. The CDR3 end falls 3 residues outside the read, so it is completed with the germline J gene. This CDR3 region has 13 residues. Germline CDR1 is SGHDT and CDR2 is YYEEEE. J was trimmed by 6 bases and V by 0 bases; bases with no gene match: 0.

Of note for this clone: The read terminates 3 residues before the CDR3 end, so the remaining end is supplied by the germline J gene. The chain uses TRBV20-1 and TRBJ2-3; tentative D call: TRBD2 (6 bases). In germline, CDR1 is DFQATT, CDR2 SNEGSKA (reference sequence). The V and J ends lost 0 bases and 5 bases respectively, with 18 bases between them. The CDR3 contains 16 residues. The chain's CDR3 is CSARDGGRTTKDTQYF. Partial CDR3 DNA: TGCAGTGCTAGAGATGGGGGAAGGACTACCAAAGATACG.

Of note for this clone: The read gets to within 3 residues of the CDR3 end, and the germline J gene fills in the rest. This chain connects TRBV7-6 to TRBJ2-3; D might be TRBD1 (5 bases). Trimming removed 1 base at V and 8 bases at J, with 16 bases between. The CDR3 has 15 residues. Germline V lookup: CDR1 SGHVS, CDR2 FNYEAQ. This CDR3 is CASSLDKGIMVTQYF. CDR3 DNA, as far as it was read: TGTGCCAGCAGCTTAGATAAGGGGATAATGGTTACG. Together with reference TRBV7-6 and TRBJ2-3, the CDR3 gives the full variable domain: GAGVSQSPRYKVTKRGQDVALRCDPISGHVSLYWYRQALGQGPEFLTYFNYEAQQDKSGLPNDRFSAERPEGSISTLTIQRTEQRDSAMYRCASSLDKGIMVTQYFGPGTRLTVL.

Regarding this clone: The read comes to an end 3 residues before the CDR3 does, leaving the germline J gene to fill in the end. The rearrangement links TRBV12-3 or TRBV12-4 to TRBJ2-7; maybe TRBD2 (6 bases). V gave up 5 bases and J gave up 3 bases, with 14 bases separating them. The CDR3 is 14 amino acids. The CDR3 spells CASSPQEGFYEQYF. The sequenced CDR3 bases are TGTGCCAGCAGTCCGCAGGAGGGCTTCTACGAG.

With regard to this clone: The read gets to within 3 residues of the CDR3 end, and the germline J gene fills in the rest. V and J are TRBV4-1 and TRBJ2-5; 7 nucleotides align to TRBD1. Unmatched junction bases numbered 2, after V lost 0 bases and J lost 1 base. Per germline, CDR1 MGHRA and CDR2 YSYEKL. The length of the CDR3 is 15 residues. CDR3 region: CASSQDRQGQETQYF. CDR3 DNA (partial): TGCGCCAGCAGCCAAGATCGACAGGGCCAAGAGACC.

Turning to this clone: The read falls 3 residues short of the CDR3 end, and the missing part is taken from the germline J gene. The chain has TRBV13 and TRBJ2-2; 9 nucleotides match TRBD2. Losses at the gene ends were 5 bases for V and 1 base for J; bases not matched to a gene: 5. The CDR3 loop spans 16 amino acids. The germline V gene has CDR1 PRHDT and CDR2 FYEKMQ (reference sequence). CDR3 region: CASSGSGGLNTGELFF. The covered CDR3 bases are TGTGCCAGCAGCGGTAGCGGGGGCCTGAACACCGGGGAG.

CDR3 region: CAISESSVNTQYF. CDR3 DNA, as far as it was read: TGTGCCATCAGTGAGTCGTCCGTTAATACG. The rearrangement joins TRBV10-3 to TRBJ2-3; D unresolved. From the germline J gene comes the end of the CDR3, since the read stops 3 residues before it. This CDR3 has 13 amino acids. Germline V CDR1 and CDR2: ENHRY, SYGVKD. The V and J ends lost 0 bases and 7 bases respectively, with 8 bases between them.

In the case of this clone: Germline is not matched at one junction end, which may reflect a read error. The read gets to within 3 residues of the CDR3 end, and the germline J gene fills in the rest. V is TRBV4-2 and J is TRBJ1-2, with TRBD1 matching over 7 bases. Germline CDR1 LGHNA, CDR2 YNFKEQ. The CDR3 is 15 residues long. The CDR3 region is CASSTRWTGVMSYTF. The covered CDR3 bases are TGCGCCAGCAGCACAAGATGGACAGGTGTGATGAGC.

Note on this clone: The observed sequence ends 3 residues before the CDR3 terminus, with the missing tail filled in from the germline J gene. The chain is built from TRBV29-1 and TRBJ2-3, with 9 bases lining up with TRBD2. V trimming: 7 bases; J trimming: 5 bases; junction bases outside the gene matches: 10. Germline CDR1 SQVTM, CDR2 ANQGSEA. The CDR3 extends over 14 amino acids. The DNA read from the CDR3 is TGCAGCGGGGCGGGGACTAGCCAGGGAGATACG. Encoded protein: CSGAGTSQGDT. The whole CDR3 sequence is CSGAGTSQGDTQYF.

The CDR3 sequence: CASSLARLASGSTDTQYF. Incomplete CDR3 DNA: TGCGCCAGCAGCTTGGCTCGGTTGGCTAGCGGTAGCACAGATACG. The chain joins TRBV5-1 to TRBJ2-3, with TRBD2 identical over 7 bases. The read ends 3 residues early relative to the CDR3; the germline J gene fills the gap. The germline V gene has CDR1 SGHRS and CDR2 YFSETQ. This CDR3 is built from 18 residues. V shed 0 bases and J 0 bases; nucleotides not matched to a gene: 10.

For this clone: The read terminates 3 residues ahead of where the CDR3 ends, so the germline J gene completes it. V and J are TRBV20-1 and TRBJ1-6; possible D gene TRBD1, 6 bases. Germline CDR1 DFQATT, CDR2 SNEGSKA (reference sequence). This CDR3 has 16 amino acids. Trimming left V 0 bases short and J 2 bases short, with 11 bases between. CDR3 DNA (partial): TGCAGTGCTAGAGACAGCGGACAGCCCTATAATTCACCC. This sequence encodes CSARDSGQPYNSP. The entire CDR3 protein is CSARDSGQPYNSPLHF.

With respect to this clone: The sequence runs out 3 residues before the end of the CDR3; the remainder is reconstructed from the germline J gene. The genes are TRBV19 and TRBJ2-7; D is possibly TRBD1 (5 bases). The CDR3 has 14 amino acids. Trimming took off 7 bases at V and 6 bases at J, with 19 bases between the two ends. Germline-derived CDR1 and CDR2 are LNHDA and SQIVND (reference sequence). CDR3 DNA, as far as it was read: TGTGCCAGTACCCTGGGTCAGGGAAACCGCGAG. It encodes CASTLGQGNRE. The whole CDR3 sequence reads CASTLGQGNREQYF.

Notes on this clone: The read gets to within 3 residues of the CDR3 end, and the germline J gene fills in the rest. This sequence joins TRBV30 and TRBJ1-2; no firm D call. Germline CDR1 reads GTSNPN; CDR2 reads SVGIG (reference sequence). This CDR3 has 14 residues. Partial CDR3 DNA: TGTGCCTGGAGTGTGGTAGGCTTCAACTACGAC. Translation: CAWSVVGFNYD. In full, the CDR3 is CAWSVVGFNYDYTF.

As for this clone: The read halts 3 residues ahead of the CDR3 end, with the missing end drawn from the germline J gene. The V and J genes are TRBV5-1 and TRBJ2-3, with D perhaps TRBD1 or TRBD2 (6 bases each). Germline loops: CDR1 SGHRS, CDR2 YFSETQ. The CDR3 consists of 16 residues. Trimming pared 3 bases from V and 4 bases from J, leaving 18 bases between. The CDR3 sequence is CASSSSGRGGSDTQYF. CDR3 DNA, as far as it was read: TGCGCCAGCAGCTCGTCCGGCAGGGGAGGATCAGATACG. Complete variable domain (other parts from reference TRBV5-1 and TRBJ2-3): KAGVTQTPRYLIKTRGQQVTLSCSPISGHRSVSWYQQTPGQGLQFLFEYFSETQRNKGNFPGRFSGRQFSNSRSEMNVSTLELGDSALYLCASSSSGRGGSDTQYFGPGTRLTVL.

About this clone: The CDR3 goes on 3 residues after the read ends, and that part is filled in from the germline J gene. The V gene is TRBV29-1, the J gene TRBJ1-2; 7 bases align to TRBD1. The CDR3 is 12 residues long. Germline CDR1 reads SQVTM; CDR2 reads ANQGSEA. The ends lost 0 bases at V and 7 bases at J; junction bases unmatched: 2. CDR3 region: CSVEEQGFGYTF. The DNA read from the CDR3 is TGCAGCGTTGAAGAACAGGGGTTTGGC.

For this clone: The read finishes 3 residues shy of the CDR3 end, and the germline J gene is used to complete it. The chain employs TRBV5-6 and TRBJ2-7; TRBD1 matches at 7 bases. This CDR3 contains 14 residues. Germline V gene sequence: CDR1 SGHDT, CDR2 YYEEEE. J gave up 2 bases and V 4 bases, and 6 bases lay outside the gene matches. CDR3 amino acids: CASSEGQNPYEQYF. The CDR3 bases that were read are TGTGCCAGCAGCGAGGGACAGAACCCCTACGAG.

As regards this clone: The read terminates 3 residues before the CDR3 end, so the remaining end is supplied by the germline J gene. The gene calls are TRBV5-1 and TRBJ1-4; D may be TRBD1 (6 bases). The CDR3 spans 15 residues. The V gene's germline CDR1 is SGHRS and CDR2 YFSETQ. V was trimmed by 1 base and J by 4 bases, leaving 11 bases between them. The DNA read from the CDR3 is TGCGCCAGCAGCTTGACAGGGATAGGTAATGAAAAA. It codes for CASSLTGIGNEK. In full, the CDR3 reads CASSLTGIGNEKLFF.

Of note for this clone: Coverage ceases 3 residues before the CDR3 finishes, and the germline J gene fills in the end. V and J are TRBV29-1 and TRBJ2-3; no definite D call. V was cut by 1 base and J by 6 bases, with 8 bases left in between. Germline assignment: CDR1 SQVTM and CDR2 ANQGSEA. The CDR3 spans 12 residues. CDR3 protein: CSVEVTRDTQYF. The CDR3 DNA, read in part, is TGCAGCGTTGAAGTAACGAGGGATACG.

Worth noting for this clone: The read ends 3 residues early relative to the CDR3; the germline J gene fills the gap. The rearrangement joins TRBV7-9 to TRBJ2-1; D is perhaps TRBD2 (6 bases). Germline values: CDR1 SEHNR, CDR2 FQNEAQ (reference sequence). The CDR3 extends over 15 amino acids. Trimming left V 5 bases short and J 3 bases short, with 14 bases between. The DNA read from the CDR3 is TGTGCCAGCAGCCTAGGCAGGAGGGTCTACAATGAG. It is translated as CASSLGRRVYNE. The full CDR3 is CASSLGRRVYNEQFF.

As concerns this clone: The read ends 3 residues before the CDR3 terminus; that terminus is restored from the germline J gene. The chain is built from TRBV30 and TRBJ1-2; 7 bases fit TRBD1. Germline CDR1 is GTSNPN and CDR2 is SVGIG (reference sequence). This CDR3 is built from 14 residues. The CDR3 sequence is CAWEKSGQTYDYTF. Partial CDR3 DNA: TGTGCCTGGGAAAAGTCGGGACAGACCTACGAC.

A note on this clone: The DNA ends 3 residues before the CDR3 does, and the rest of the CDR3 is filled in from the germline J gene. The chain has TRBV5-1 and TRBJ1-3; maybe TRBD1 (5 bases). Germline lookup yields CDR1 SGHRS and CDR2 YFSETQ. V lost 4 bases and J lost 2, with 10 bases in between. The CDR3 totals 14 residues. The CDR3 sequence is CASSPGTAGNTIYF. CDR3 DNA (partial): TGCGCCAGCAGCCCCGGGACTGCTGGAAACACC.

In the case of this clone: The observed sequence ends 3 residues before the CDR3 terminus, with the missing tail filled in from the germline J gene. The V gene is TRBV28, the J gene TRBJ1-2; 7 positions match TRBD1. The V gene end was trimmed by 6 bases and the J gene end by 2 bases; junction bases not matched to a gene: 6. This CDR3 is 14 amino acids long. Germline loops: CDR1 MDHEN, CDR2 SYDVKM. CDR3 residues: CASSPLQGNYGYTF. The sequenced CDR3 bases are TGTGCCAGCAGCCCACTACAGGGGAACTATGGC.

On this clone: The DNA ends 3 residues before the CDR3 does, and the rest of the CDR3 is filled in from the germline J gene. The V and J genes are TRBV5-1 and TRBJ1-6; TRBD1 is a possible D gene (5 bases). V was trimmed by 0 bases and J by 11 bases, leaving 15 bases between them. This CDR3 region has 15 residues. In germline, CDR1 is SGHRS, CDR2 YFSETQ. CDR3 amino acids: CASSLAPGREAPLHF. The covered CDR3 bases are TGCGCCAGCAGCTTGGCCCCAGGGCGCGAAGCACCC.

With regard to this clone: The read halts 3 residues ahead of the CDR3 end, with the missing end drawn from the germline J gene. V is TRBV5-1 and J is TRBJ2-3, with D perhaps matching TRBD2 (6 bases). V was cut by 4 bases and J by 3 bases, with 18 bases left in between. The CDR3 is 16 residues long. The germline V gene encodes CDR1 SGHRS and CDR2 YFSETQ. CDR3 DNA, as far as it was read: TGCGCCAGCAGCCGACCGAACCGGGGAGGAACAGATACG. Translated: CASSRPNRGGTDT. The entire CDR3 sequence reads CASSRPNRGGTDTQYF.

About this clone: Read sequence stops 3 residues before the CDR3 end, and the germline J gene provides the missing end. The chain combines TRBV5-1 with TRBJ2-4; the match to TRBD1 covers 7 bases. J lost 1 base, V lost 0 bases, and 4 bases had no gene match. From germline, CDR1 is SGHRS and CDR2 YFSETQ. CDR3 length equals 16 residues. CDR3 region: CASSLDPDRAKNIQYF. Incomplete CDR3 DNA: TGCGCCAGCAGCTTGGACCCGGACAGGGCCAAAAACATT.

Comments on this clone: The CDR3 end lies 3 residues beyond the end of the read and is filled in from the germline J gene. The V gene is TRBV20-1, the J gene TRBJ1-3, with D unclear. V lost 5 bases and J lost 0, with 11 bases in between. This CDR3 comprises 14 residues. CDR1 is DFQATT, CDR2 SNEGSKA, per germline (reference sequence). CDR3 DNA (partial): TGCAGTGCTTCGCCAGGATCCTCTGGAAACACC. It encodes CSASPGSSGNT. The whole CDR3 protein reads CSASPGSSGNTIYF.

With regard to this clone: From the germline J gene comes the end of the CDR3, since the read stops 3 residues before it. This chain uses TRBV20-1 with TRBJ2-2; D may be TRBD2 (6 bases). This CDR3 comprises 15 residues. The V end lost 0 bases, the J end lost 2 bases, and 10 bases lay between the germline ends. Germline V gene lookup returns CDR1 DFQATT and CDR2 SNEGSKA (reference sequence). CDR3: CSAREAGLNTGELFF. CDR3 DNA (partial): TGCAGTGCTAGAGAGGCGGGACTTAACACCGGGGAG.

Remarks on this clone: The missing CDR3 end, 3 residues past where the read stops, is filled in from the germline J gene. The chain carries TRBV2 and TRBJ2-1; 10 positions agree with TRBD1. Trimming at V came to 7 bases and at J to 7 bases, leaving 10 bases not matched to a gene. CDR1 SNHLY and CDR2 FYNNEI come from the germline V gene. The CDR3 sequence is 15 residues long. The CDR3 bases that were read are TGTGCCAGCATCGCCGGACAGGGGGAATGGAATGAG. Its translation: CASIAGQGEWNE. The full CDR3 protein reads CASIAGQGEWNEQFF.